Below, one T cell receptor (beta chain) is given with its context. What it binds is not known. The data stem from a study of beta chain features in type 1 diabetes. Study conclusions and caveats: In all four CD4+ subsets, TCRB CDR3 length was significantly, moderately reduced in type 1 diabetes. When cDNA is sequenced, cells with high TCR expression could be over-represented. More deletions and fewer insertions at VDJ junctions were found in patients with type 1 diabetes.

Germline V gene sequence: CDR1 SGHDN, CDR2 FVKESK. The germline V and J ends were trimmed by 6 bases and 9 bases, with 14 bases remaining between them. CDR3 size: 12 residues. Since all of the isolated RNA was reverse transcribed, expressed TCRB transcripts were what got sequenced. For naive, central memory and regulatory T cell samples, reads averaged roughly 3.7 million. Sequenced by immunoSEQ multiplex PCR; TCRdb stores in-frame clones only, minus some. The sample yields some 640,000 clones, 11% to 15% seen once. Sequenced: naive CD4+ T cells from blood. The rearrangement links TRBV14 to TRBJ1-2, with unresolved D. This TCR was sampled from a man between 18 and 35 years old with type 1 diabetes. DNA of the CDR3: TGTGCCAGCAGTCCCACCGGTCATCGCTACACCTTC. Translating gives CASSPTGHRYTF.